These T cell receptor beta chains were read from a single sample in a study of T-cell memory formation after mild COVID-19. TCRdb fed the 5' RACE reads into MiXCR, producing one record per CDR3 protein. Of under 650,000 distinct CDR3 sequences in the sample, under 20% are singletons; the top ten hold around 11%. The sample comprised PBMCs or a T cell subset sorted from them (not recorded which). All receptors come from an adult woman who had mild COVID-19 (a few samples of this study predate the infection). Cell type and time point are not known. Both conserved end residues are trimmed from each CDR3.

j_gene	v_gene	len	CDR3aa
TRBJ2-7	TRBV6-1	15	ASSDPPGGQGAYEQY
TRBJ2-2	TRBV7-2	14	ASSLNRRRNTGELF
TRBJ1-2	TRBV12-3/TRBV12-4	11	ASSTSGSYGYT
TRBJ1-1	TRBV12-3/TRBV12-4	9	ASSPRVKVF
TRBJ1-2	TRBV20-1	10	SAPTAEDGYT
TRBJ2-7	TRBV18	12	ASSPGASPYEQY
TRBJ2-7	TRBV10-3	12	AINGLAGGGEQY
TRBJ2-1	TRBV7-9	11	AGSRRGWYEQF
TRBJ2-7	TRBV11-2	16	ASSASGTSGRGEREQY
TRBJ2-1	TRBV24-1	11	ATSDAIIDEQF
TRBJ2-7	TRBV6-2/TRBV6-3	12	ASGRTGISYEQY
TRBJ2-7	TRBV13	11	ASSFWRVYEQY
TRBJ2-7	TRBV10-3	15	AISDPGTSGITYEQY
TRBJ1-1	TRBV20-1	11	SARGRGRTEAF
TRBJ2-1	TRBV20-1	12	SAPGTGVSYEQF
TRBJ2-1	TRBV5-1	17	ASSHPGTSGGGGFYEQF
TRBJ2-7	TRBV5-1	13	ASSLLSGATYEQY
TRBJ1-5	TRBV12-3/TRBV12-4	12	ASSFRELNQPQH
TRBJ2-5	TRBV6-5	13	ASSYYRGRQETQY
TRBJ1-1	TRBV4-2	14	ASSQGIAGANTEAF
TRBJ2-1	TRBV5-1	13	ASSLEGDTYNEQF
TRBJ2-5	TRBV5-1	14	ASSPTLAGGQETQY
TRBJ1-5	TRBV5-1	14	ASSFGQVGSGQPQH
TRBJ2-7	TRBV5-1	13	ASSPRTESSYEQY
TRBJ2-1	TRBV5-5	10	ASRGVLNEQF
TRBJ2-5	TRBV7-9	11	ASSLSTQETQY
TRBJ2-1	TRBV18	12	ASSPPDTRVEQF
TRBJ1-5	TRBV11-2	12	ASSSGTGGASQH
TRBJ2-1	TRBV29-1	11	SVVPSGRGGQF
TRBJ2-6	TRBV6-6	14	ASSPGQGRGANVLT
TRBJ1-1	TRBV29-1	10	SAGGAAPEAF
TRBJ1-1	TRBV4-1	14	ASSQPQMGRNTEAF
TRBJ2-7	TRBV6-2/TRBV6-3	17	ASSAVPGLYSPILYEQY
TRBJ1-4	TRBV6-5	13	ASSYEGRGFEKLF
TRBJ1-2	TRBV15	12	ATSSGQGPYGYT
TRBJ2-3	TRBV12-3/TRBV12-4	13	ASSPQTGRGNTQY
TRBJ2-2	TRBV24-1	13	ATSDLGQNTGELF
TRBJ2-1	TRBV6-4	13	ASSDRDRRLDEQF
TRBJ2-5	TRBV7-9	15	ASSPKRTSGSSWTQY
TRBJ2-5	TRBV4-2	17	ASSQDLGGLAGGRETQY
TRBJ2-2	TRBV6-6	17	ASTGMGSIAGGLTGELF
TRBJ2-5	TRBV5-1	13	ASMIGQSSWETQY
TRBJ2-1	TRBV7-6	12	ASSSTGESNEQF
TRBJ2-3	TRBV7-8	16	ASSLRRLAGGPPDTQY
TRBJ2-1	TRBV7-9	14	ASTITGTSGLNEQF
TRBJ1-5	TRBV6-2/TRBV6-3	13	ASSYSGRKGQPQH
TRBJ2-1	TRBV24-1	9	ATSAGGEQF
TRBJ2-7	TRBV30	9	AWSVLSEQY
TRBJ2-7	TRBV14	10	ANRQAFYEQY